This TCR beta chain was recorded in a study of long-term antiretroviral therapy in people with HIV. Every one of the donors gave at least one pre-ART PBMC sample and at least two post-ART PBMC samples. Assay version v3.0 of immunoSEQ was used, and it was run at survey level. Sequenced by immunoSEQ multiplex PCR; TCRdb stores in-frame clones only, minus some. The sample holds about 20,000 clones, 90% seen once. This clone was counted a single time. The material was unsorted PBMCs, obtained 4.4 years before starting antiretroviral therapy. The origin of this receptor is a woman aged 25 to 39 with HIV.

The CDR3 DNA reads TGTGCCAGTAGTATCCTGGGGGCATCTAATGAAAAACTGTTTTTT. Translated: CASSILGASNEKLFF. The genes are TRBV19 and TRBJ1-4; D is possibly TRBD1 (6 bases). Germline CDR1 is LNHDA and CDR2 is SQIVND (reference sequence). The CDR3 consists of 15 residues. Trimming removed 3 bases from V and 3 bases from J, with 11 bases in between.